The rows below give T cell receptor beta chains drawn from one sample of a study of T cells after yellow fever vaccination. Each CDR3 protein gets one entry after TCRdb re-called the 5' RACE reads with MiXCR. The repertoire consists of over 300,000 distinct CDR3 sequences, with approximately 7% occurring once and the leading ten covering 15% to 20%. Specimen: PBMCs, collected about 41 days after the first yellow fever vaccination. The receptors were sampled from a young man who received the YFV17D yellow fever vaccine. The CDR3 runs from the conserved cysteine through the conserved F or W. Fields, in order: V gene, clone size, J gene, D gene, CDR3 protein, CDR3 DNA. D genes are given only for firm matches. Clone sizes are given selectively: once, few, many, or a class where the clone is expanded.

>TRBV7-8|.|TRBJ2-2|TRBD2
CASPKGGLALNTGELFF
TGTGCCAGTCCCAAGGGCGGACTAGCTTTAAACACCGGGGAGCTGTTTTTT
>TRBV27|few|TRBJ2-2|.
CASSLASPNTGELFF
TGTGCCAGCAGTTTAGCCAGCCCGAACACCGGGGAGCTGTTTTTT
>TRBV11-3|.|TRBJ1-1|.
CASSHETETDIEAFF
TGTGCCAGCAGCCACGAGACAGAGACAGACATTGAAGCTTTCTTT
>TRBV12-3/TRBV12-4|many|TRBJ2-6|TRBD1
CASSPDRGDSSGANVLTF
TGTGCCAGCAGTCCCGACAGGGGGGATTCCTCTGGGGCCAACGTCCTGACTTTC
>TRBV4-3|.|TRBJ1-3|.
CASSQGQGWDSGNTIYF
TGCGCCAGCAGCCAAGGGCAGGGTTGGGACTCTGGAAACACCATATATTTT
>TRBV7-9|few|TRBJ2-1|TRBD2
CASSSEARGEFF
TGTGCCAGCAGCTCTGAAGCCCGGGGGGAGTTCTTC
>TRBV30|few|TRBJ2-1|.
CAWREGRGGYNEQFF
TGTGCCTGGAGGGAGGGGAGGGGGGGCTACAATGAGCAGTTCTTC
>TRBV2|.|TRBJ2-1|.
CASRGRGDGRYNEQFF
TGTGCCAGCAGAGGTCGGGGCGACGGTAGATACAATGAGCAGTTCTTC
>TRBV5-8|few|TRBJ2-1|TRBD1
CASSFRGLGYNEQFF
TGTGCCAGCAGCTTCAGGGGGCTAGGTTACAATGAGCAGTTCTTC
>TRBV10-2|.|TRBJ2-7|.
CASSEPIPLEQYF
TGCGCCAGCAGTGAGCCTATCCCTCTGGAGCAGTACTTC
>TRBV4-2|many|TRBJ1-2|.
CASSQADRTNYGYTF
TGTGCCAGCAGCCAAGCAGACAGGACCAACTATGGCTACACCTTC
>TRBV12-3/TRBV12-4|.|TRBJ2-1|.
CASSLSGQYNEQFF
TGTGCCAGCAGTTTAAGCGGACAGTACAATGAGCAGTTCTTC
>TRBV18|few|TRBJ1-6|.
CASSLVGGNNSPLHF
TGTGCCAGCTCACTTGTCGGGGGGAATAATTCACCCCTCCACTTT
>TRBV2|many|TRBJ2-3|.
CASILFRTLAVTDTQYF
TGTGCCAGCATCCTCTTTCGGACTTTGGCCGTCACAGATACGCAGTATTTT
>TRBV27|.|TRBJ1-6|TRBD1
CATAGQGATPLHF
TGTGCCACCGCCGGACAGGGGGCGACACCCCTCCACTTT
>TRBV11-1|many|TRBJ2-1|.
CASSQMTSLGNEQFF
TGTGCCAGCAGCCAAATGACTAGTCTCGGCAATGAGCAGTTCTTC
>TRBV5-1|many|TRBJ2-1|TRBD1
CASNLGGDRGDYNEQFF
TGCGCCAGCAACCTTGGAGGGGACAGGGGTGACTACAATGAGCAGTTCTTC
>TRBV28|.|TRBJ2-1|TRBD2
CASGGLVYNEQFF
TGTGCCAGCGGGGGACTAGTCTACAATGAGCAGTTCTTC
>TRBV18|.|TRBJ2-1|.
CASSPSSPRDFYNEQFF
TGTGCCAGCTCACCTTCCAGTCCCAGGGATTTCTACAATGAGCAGTTCTTC